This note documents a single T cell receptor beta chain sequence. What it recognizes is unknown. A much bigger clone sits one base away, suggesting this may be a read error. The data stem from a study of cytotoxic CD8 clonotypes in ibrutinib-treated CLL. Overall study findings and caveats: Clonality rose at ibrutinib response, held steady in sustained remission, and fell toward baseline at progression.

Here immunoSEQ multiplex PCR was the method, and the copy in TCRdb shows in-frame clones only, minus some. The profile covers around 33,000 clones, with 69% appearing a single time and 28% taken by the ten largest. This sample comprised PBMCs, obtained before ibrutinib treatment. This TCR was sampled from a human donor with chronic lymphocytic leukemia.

The CDR3 coding sequence is TGTGCCAGTAAAGAGGGAGCAACTCGGGGGAGCAATCAGCCCCAGCATTTT. Amino acids: CASKEGATRGSNQPQHF. The gene calls are TRBV19 and TRBJ1-5; D might be TRBD1 (5 bases). This CDR3 contains 17 residues. V was clipped by 7 bases and J by 1 base, with 20 bases between them. CDR1 is LNHDA and CDR2 is SQIVND in the germline V gene (reference sequence). The whole variable domain, remainder taken from reference TRBV19 and TRBJ1-5, is DGGITQSPKYLFRKEGQNVTLSCEQNLNHDAMYWYRQDPGQGLRLIYYSQIVNDFQKGDIAEGYSVSREKKESFPLTVTSAQKNPTAFYLCASKEGATRGSNQPQHFGDGTRLSIL.